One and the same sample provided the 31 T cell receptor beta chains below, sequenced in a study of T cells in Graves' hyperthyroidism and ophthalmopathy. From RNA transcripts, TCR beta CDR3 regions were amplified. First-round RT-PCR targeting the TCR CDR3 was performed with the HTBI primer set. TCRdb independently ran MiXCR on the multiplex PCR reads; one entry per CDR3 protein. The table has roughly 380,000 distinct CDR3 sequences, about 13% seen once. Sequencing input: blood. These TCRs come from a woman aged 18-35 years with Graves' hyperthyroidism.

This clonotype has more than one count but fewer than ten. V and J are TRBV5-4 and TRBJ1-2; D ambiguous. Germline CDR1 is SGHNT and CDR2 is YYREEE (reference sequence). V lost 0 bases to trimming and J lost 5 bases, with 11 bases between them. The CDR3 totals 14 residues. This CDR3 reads CASSLDPAPYGYTF. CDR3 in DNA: TGTGCCAGCAGCTTGGACCCCGCCCCTTATGGCTACACCTTC.

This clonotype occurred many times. The CDR3 region is CAWRQVSSGWSHEQYF. Written as DNA, the CDR3 is TGTGCCTGGAGGCAGGTATCTAGCGGTTGGTCCCACGAGCAGTACTTC. J is TRBJ2-7 and V is TRBV30, with 7 bases aligning to TRBD2. V lost 3 bases to trimming and J lost 5 bases; unmatched junction nucleotides: 16. The V gene's germline CDR1 is GTSNPN and CDR2 SVGIG (reference sequence). The CDR3 spans 16 residues.

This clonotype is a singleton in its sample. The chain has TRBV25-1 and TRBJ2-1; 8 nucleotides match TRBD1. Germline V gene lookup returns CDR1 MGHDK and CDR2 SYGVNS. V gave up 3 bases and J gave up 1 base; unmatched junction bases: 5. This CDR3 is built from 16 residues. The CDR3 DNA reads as TGTGCCAGCAGTGAGACAGGGGCTGGTTCCTACAATGAGCAGTTCTTC. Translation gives CASSETGAGSYNEQFF.

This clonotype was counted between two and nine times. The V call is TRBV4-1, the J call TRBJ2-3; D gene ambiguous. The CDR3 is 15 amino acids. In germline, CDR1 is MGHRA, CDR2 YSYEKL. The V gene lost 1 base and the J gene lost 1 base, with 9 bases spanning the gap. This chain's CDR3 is CASSQVSRRTDTQYF. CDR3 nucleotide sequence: TGCGCCAGCAGCCAAGTTAGCAGACGCACAGATACGCAGTATTTT.

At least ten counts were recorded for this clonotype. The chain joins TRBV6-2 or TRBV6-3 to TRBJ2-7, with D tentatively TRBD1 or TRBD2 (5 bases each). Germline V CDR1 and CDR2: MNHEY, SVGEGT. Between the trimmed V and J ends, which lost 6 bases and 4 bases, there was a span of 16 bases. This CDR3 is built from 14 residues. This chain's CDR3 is CASRHTGGGYEQYF. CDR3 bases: TGTGCCAGCAGACATACAGGCGGAGGATACGAGCAGTACTTC.

CDR3 sequence: CATSGGTGPGTSGITYEQYF. CDR3 nucleotides: TGTGCCACCAGCGGGGGGACAGGGCCCGGGACTAGCGGGATAACCTACGAGCAGTACTTC. The chain combines TRBV15 with TRBJ2-7, with 13 bases matching TRBD2. The CDR3 is 20 residues long. The V gene end was trimmed by 5 bases and the J gene end by 2 bases; junction bases not matched to a gene: 18. Germline V gene sequence: CDR1 LNHNV, CDR2 YYDKDF (reference sequence).

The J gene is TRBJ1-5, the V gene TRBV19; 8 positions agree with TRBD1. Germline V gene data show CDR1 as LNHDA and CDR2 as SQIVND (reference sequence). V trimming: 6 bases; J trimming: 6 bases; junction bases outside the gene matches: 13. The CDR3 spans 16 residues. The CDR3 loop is CASSHIDRGVGQPQHF. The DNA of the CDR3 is TGTGCCAGTAGCCACATCGACAGGGGAGTAGGTCAGCCCCAGCATTTT. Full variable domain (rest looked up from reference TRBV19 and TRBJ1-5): DGGITQSPKYLFRKEGQNVTLSCEQNLNHDAMYWYRQDPGQGLRLIYYSQIVNDFQKGDIAEGYSVSREKKESFPLTVTSAQKNPTAFYLCASSHIDRGVGQPQHFGDGTRLSIL.

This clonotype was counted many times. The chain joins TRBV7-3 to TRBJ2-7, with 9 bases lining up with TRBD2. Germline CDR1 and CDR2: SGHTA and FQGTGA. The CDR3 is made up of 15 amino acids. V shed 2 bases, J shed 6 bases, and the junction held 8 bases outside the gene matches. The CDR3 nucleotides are TGTGCCAGCAGCTTAGATAGCGGGAGATTCTCCGAGCAGTACTTC. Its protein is CASSLDSGRFSEQYF.

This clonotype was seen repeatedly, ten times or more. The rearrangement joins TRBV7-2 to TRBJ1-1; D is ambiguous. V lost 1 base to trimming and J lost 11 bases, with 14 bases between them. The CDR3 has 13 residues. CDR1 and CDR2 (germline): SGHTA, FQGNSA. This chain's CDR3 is CASSLGRSPSAFF. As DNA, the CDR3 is TGTGCCAGCAGCTTAGGTAGAAGCCCCTCGGCTTTCTTT.

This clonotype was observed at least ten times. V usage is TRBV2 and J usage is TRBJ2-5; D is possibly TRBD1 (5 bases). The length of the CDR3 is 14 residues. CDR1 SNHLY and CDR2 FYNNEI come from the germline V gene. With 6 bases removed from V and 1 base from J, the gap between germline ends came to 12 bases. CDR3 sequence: CASRAGLPQETQYF. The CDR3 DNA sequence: TGTGCCAGCAGGGCAGGGTTGCCCCAAGAGACCCAGTACTTC.

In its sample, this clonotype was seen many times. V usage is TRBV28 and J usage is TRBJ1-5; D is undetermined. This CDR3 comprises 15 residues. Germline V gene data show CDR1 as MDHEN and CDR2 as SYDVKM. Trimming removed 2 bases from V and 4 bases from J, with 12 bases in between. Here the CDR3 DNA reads TGTGCCAGCAGTTTAAGCCGGGCCCTTAATCAGCCCCAGCATTTT. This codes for CASSLSRALNQPQHF.

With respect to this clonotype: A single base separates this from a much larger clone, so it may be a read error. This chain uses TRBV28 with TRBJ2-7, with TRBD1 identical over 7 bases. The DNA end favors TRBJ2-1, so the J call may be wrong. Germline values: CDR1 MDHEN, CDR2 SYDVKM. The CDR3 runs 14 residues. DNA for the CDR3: TGTGCCAGCAGTCCAGAGACAGGGCCCTACGAGCAGTTCTTC. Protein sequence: CASSPETGPYEQFF.

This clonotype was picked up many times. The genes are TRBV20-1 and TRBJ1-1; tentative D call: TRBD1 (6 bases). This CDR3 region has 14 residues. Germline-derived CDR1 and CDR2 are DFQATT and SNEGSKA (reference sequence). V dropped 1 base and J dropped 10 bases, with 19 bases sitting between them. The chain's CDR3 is CSARAPGGAFRAFF. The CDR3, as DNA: TGCAGTGCTAGAGCCCCGGGGGGGGCGTTCAGAGCTTTCTTT.

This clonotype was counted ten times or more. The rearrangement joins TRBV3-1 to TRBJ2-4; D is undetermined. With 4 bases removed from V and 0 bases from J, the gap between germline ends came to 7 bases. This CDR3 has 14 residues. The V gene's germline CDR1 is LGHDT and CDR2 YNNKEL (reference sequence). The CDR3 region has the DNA TGTGCCAGCAGCCTACTAATAGCCAAAAACATTCAGTACTTC. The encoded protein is CASSLLIAKNIQYF.

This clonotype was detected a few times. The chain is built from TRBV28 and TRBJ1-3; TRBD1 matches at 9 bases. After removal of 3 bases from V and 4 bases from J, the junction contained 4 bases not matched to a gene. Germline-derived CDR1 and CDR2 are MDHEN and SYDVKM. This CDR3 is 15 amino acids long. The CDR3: CASSLGQGNGNTIYF. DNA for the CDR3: TGTGCCAGCAGTTTGGGACAGGGCAACGGAAACACCATATATTTT.

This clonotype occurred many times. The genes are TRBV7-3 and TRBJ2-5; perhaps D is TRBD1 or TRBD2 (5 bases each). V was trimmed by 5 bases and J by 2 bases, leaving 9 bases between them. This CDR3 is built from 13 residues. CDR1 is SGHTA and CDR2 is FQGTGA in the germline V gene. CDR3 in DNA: TGTGCCAGCAGCGGGGGAGCGCAAGAGACCCAGTACTTC. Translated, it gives CASSGGAQETQYF. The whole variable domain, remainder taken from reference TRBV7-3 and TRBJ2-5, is GAGVSQTPSNKVTEKGKYVELRCDPISGHTALYWYRQSLGQGPEFLIYFQGTGAADDSGLPNDRFFAVRPEGSVSTLKIQRTERGDSAVYLCASSGGAQETQYFGPGTRLLVL.

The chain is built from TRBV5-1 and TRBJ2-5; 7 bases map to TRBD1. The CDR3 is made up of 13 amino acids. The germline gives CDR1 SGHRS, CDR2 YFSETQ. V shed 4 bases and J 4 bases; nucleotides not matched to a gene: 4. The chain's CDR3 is CASSLRGPETQYF. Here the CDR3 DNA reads TGCGCCAGCAGCCTGAGGGGGCCAGAGACCCAGTACTTC.

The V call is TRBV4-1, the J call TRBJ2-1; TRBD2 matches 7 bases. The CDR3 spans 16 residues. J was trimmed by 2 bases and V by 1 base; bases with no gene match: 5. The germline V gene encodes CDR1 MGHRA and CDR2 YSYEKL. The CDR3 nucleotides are TGCGCCAGCAGCCAAGCTCCAGCGGGAACCTACAATGAGCAGTTCTTC. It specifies CASSQAPAGTYNEQFF.

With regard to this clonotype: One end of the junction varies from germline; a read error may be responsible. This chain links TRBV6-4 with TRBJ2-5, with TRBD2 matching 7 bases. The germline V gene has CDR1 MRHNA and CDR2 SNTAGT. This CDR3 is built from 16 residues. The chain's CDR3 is CASSETGTTYQETRYF. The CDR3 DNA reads TGTGCCAGCAGTGAAACCGGGACTACCTATCAAGAGACCCGGTACTTC.

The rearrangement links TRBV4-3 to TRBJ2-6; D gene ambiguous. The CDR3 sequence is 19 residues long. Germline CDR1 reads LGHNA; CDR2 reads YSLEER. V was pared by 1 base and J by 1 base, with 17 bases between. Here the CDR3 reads CASSQVPSQLFSGANVLTF. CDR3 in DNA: TGCGCCAGCAGCCAAGTACCCAGTCAACTATTTTCTGGGGCCAACGTCCTGACTTTC.

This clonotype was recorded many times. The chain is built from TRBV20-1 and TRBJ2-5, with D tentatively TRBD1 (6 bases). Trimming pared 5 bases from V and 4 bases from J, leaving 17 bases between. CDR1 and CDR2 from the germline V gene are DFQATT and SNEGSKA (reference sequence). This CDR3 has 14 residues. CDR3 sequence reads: CSAPRTGKPETQYF. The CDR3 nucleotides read TGCAGTGCTCCCCGAACAGGGAAACCAGAGACCCAGTACTTC.

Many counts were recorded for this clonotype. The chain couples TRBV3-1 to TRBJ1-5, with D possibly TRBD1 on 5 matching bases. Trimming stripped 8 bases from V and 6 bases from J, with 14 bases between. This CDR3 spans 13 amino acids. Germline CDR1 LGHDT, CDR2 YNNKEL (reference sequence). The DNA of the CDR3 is TGTGCCAGCTCACCGTCCGGGGGTCAGCCCCAGCATTTT. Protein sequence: CASSPSGGQPQHF.

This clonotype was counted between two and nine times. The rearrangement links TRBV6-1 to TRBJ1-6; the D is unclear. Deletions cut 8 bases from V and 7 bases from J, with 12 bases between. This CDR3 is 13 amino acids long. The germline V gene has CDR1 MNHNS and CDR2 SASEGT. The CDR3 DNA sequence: TGTGCCAGCTGTCCGGGAAACAATTCACCCCTCCACTTT. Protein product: CASCPGNNSPLHF.

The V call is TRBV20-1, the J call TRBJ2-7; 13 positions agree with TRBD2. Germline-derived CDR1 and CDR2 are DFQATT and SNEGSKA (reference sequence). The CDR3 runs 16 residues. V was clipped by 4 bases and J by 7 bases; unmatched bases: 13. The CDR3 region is CSAITLAGGKWWEQYF. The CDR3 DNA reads TGCAGTGCTATTACACTAGCGGGAGGGAAATGGTGGGAGCAGTACTTC.

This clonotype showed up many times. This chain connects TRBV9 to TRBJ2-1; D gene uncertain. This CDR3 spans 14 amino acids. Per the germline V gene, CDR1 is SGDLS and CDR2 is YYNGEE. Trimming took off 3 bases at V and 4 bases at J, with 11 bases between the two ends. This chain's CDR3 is CASSGPARYNEQFF. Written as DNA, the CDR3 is TGTGCCAGCAGCGGGCCCGCCAGGTACAATGAGCAGTTCTTC.

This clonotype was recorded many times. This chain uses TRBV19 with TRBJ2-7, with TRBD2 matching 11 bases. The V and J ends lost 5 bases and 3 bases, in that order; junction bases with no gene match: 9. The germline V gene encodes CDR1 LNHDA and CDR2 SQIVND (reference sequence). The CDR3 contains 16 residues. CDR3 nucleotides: TGTGCCAGTAGTCTCCACCTAGCGGGAGGTTACTACGAGCAGTACTTC. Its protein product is CASSLHLAGGYYEQYF.

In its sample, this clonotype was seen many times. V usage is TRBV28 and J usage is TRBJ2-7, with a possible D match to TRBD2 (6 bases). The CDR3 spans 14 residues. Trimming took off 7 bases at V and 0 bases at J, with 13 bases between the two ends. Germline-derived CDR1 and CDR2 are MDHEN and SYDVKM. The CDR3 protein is CASTTGTASYEQYF. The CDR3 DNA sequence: TGTGCCAGCACTACCGGGACTGCCTCCTACGAGCAGTACTTC.

In DNA, the CDR3 is TGCGCCAGCCAGGGTGGGGTGAACACTGAAGCTTTCTTT. Amino acids: CASQGGVNTEAFF. The chain joins TRBV5-1 to TRBJ1-1; weak D call: TRBD1 (5 bases). Germline V gene lookup returns CDR1 SGHRS and CDR2 YFSETQ. V gave up 7 bases and J gave up 0 bases, with 10 bases separating them. The CDR3 spans 13 residues.

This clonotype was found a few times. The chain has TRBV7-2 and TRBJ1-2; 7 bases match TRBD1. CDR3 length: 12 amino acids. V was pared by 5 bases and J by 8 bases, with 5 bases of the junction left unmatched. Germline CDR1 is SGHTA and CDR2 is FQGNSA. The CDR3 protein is CASSQGQRGYTF. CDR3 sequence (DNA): TGTGCCAGCAGCCAGGGACAGCGGGGCTACACCTTC.

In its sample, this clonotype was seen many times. The CDR3 DNA reads as TGTGCCACCAGGAAGACGCTTATTACAGGGCCCTACGAGCAGTACTTC. This codes for CATRKTLITGPYEQYF. The chain carries TRBV24-1 and TRBJ2-7; tentatively, D is TRBD1 (6 bases). The V and J ends lost 7 bases and 2 bases respectively, with 20 bases between them. This CDR3 spans 16 amino acids. Germline assignment: CDR1 KGHDR and CDR2 SFDVKD.

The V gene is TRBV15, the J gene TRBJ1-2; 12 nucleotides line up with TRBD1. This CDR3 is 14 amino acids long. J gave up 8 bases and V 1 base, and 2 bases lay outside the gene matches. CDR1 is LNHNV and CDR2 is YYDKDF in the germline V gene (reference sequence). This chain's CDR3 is CATSRVGTGGGYTF. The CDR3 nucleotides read TGTGCCACCAGCAGAGTAGGGACAGGGGGCGGCTACACCTTC.